This T cell receptor beta chain comes out of a study of T cells in Graves' hyperthyroidism and ophthalmopathy. This clonotype showed up many times. Its cognate antigen is unknown. Findings and limits, study-wide: Most clonotypes expanded in the thyroid (above 0.001) were also present in blood.

CDR1 is GTSNPN and CDR2 is SVGIG in the germline V gene (reference sequence). Trimming removed 5 bases from V and 2 bases from J; junction bases left unmatched: 1. This CDR3 contains 12 residues. The investigators amplified TCR beta CDR3 regions from RNA transcripts. The HTBI set primed first-round TCR CDR3 RT-PCR. TCRdb recomputed calls from the multiplex PCR reads with MiXCR, one row per CDR3 protein. The table lists 690,000 or so distinct CDR3 sequences, 15% to 20% of them singletons, with approximately 15% in the top ten. Hyperthyroidism, newly diagnosed and lasting under 2 months, affected patients aged 18 to 65.

This chain links TRBV30 with TRBJ2-7, with 9 nucleotides matching TRBD1. Sequencing input: blood. The clonotype was recovered from a woman aged 45-60 years with Graves' hyperthyroidism that later progressed to Graves' ophthalmopathy. DNA of the CDR3: TGTGCCTGGGGGACAGGGCCCTACGAGCAGTACTTC. The encoded protein is CAWGTGPYEQYF.